The 25 T cell receptor beta chains reported below all come from one sample, sequenced in a study of response to subunit inactivated influenza vaccine. MiXCR, applied by TCRdb to the RT-PCR reads, yields one record per CDR3 protein. Of about 700,000 distinct CDR3 sequences listed, approximately 15% are singletons. The source material was PBMCs from blood, sampled around 14 days before vaccination. The receptors originated from a man over 45 who received an inactivated influenza vaccine.

The chain uses TRBV12-3 or TRBV12-4 and TRBJ2-7; 7 bases fit TRBD1. V dropped 8 bases and J dropped 1; count of bases not matched to a gene: 11. This CDR3 region has 15 residues. This CDR3 is CASGRTGTASYEQYF. Here the CDR3 DNA reads TGTGCCAGCGGCCGAACCGGGACAGCTTCCTACGAGCAGTACTTC.

V is TRBV12-3 or TRBV12-4 and J is TRBJ2-7, with 8 bases lining up with TRBD1. Unmatched junction bases numbered 5, after V lost 1 base and J lost 3 bases. The CDR3 spans 15 residues. CDR3 nucleotide sequence: TGTGCCAGCAGTTTAGGTCTGGACAGGGTCTACGAGCAGTACTTC. Translation gives CASSLGLDRVYEQYF.

This clonotype was detected a few times. The genes are TRBV3-1 and TRBJ2-5, with D possibly being TRBD1 or TRBD2 (5 bases each). Trimming removed 6 bases at V and 12 bases at J, with 17 bases between. This CDR3 region has 12 residues. Germline V gene lookup returns CDR1 LGHDT and CDR2 YNNKEL (reference sequence). As DNA, the CDR3 is TGTGCCAGCAGTTCTACCGGGACGTACGAGTACTTC. It is translated as CASSSTGTYEYF.

This clonotype turned up a few times. V and J are TRBV6-5 and TRBJ2-7, with D perhaps given as TRBD1 or TRBD2 (5 bases each). The V end was cut by 5 bases, the J end by 3 bases, with 26 bases between. This CDR3 is built from 18 residues. CDR1 is MNHEY and CDR2 is SVGAGI in the germline V gene. The CDR3 is CASSTSSGARTLRYEQYF. Written as DNA, the CDR3 is TGTGCCAGCAGTACCTCGTCCGGGGCCCGAACTCTCCGCTACGAGCAGTACTTC.

V and J are TRBV4-2 and TRBJ1-4, with D possibly matching TRBD1 (5 bases). This CDR3 is built from 16 residues. V gave up 0 bases and J gave up 2 bases, with 10 bases separating them. Looked up from germline, CDR1 is LGHNA and CDR2 is YNFKEQ. This CDR3 reads CASSQDGGSTNEKLFF. Written as DNA, the CDR3 is TGTGCCAGCAGCCAAGATGGGGGGTCCACTAATGAAAAACTGTTTTTT.

This clonotype was counted only a few times. The chain links TRBV7-2 to TRBJ2-7; a possible D gene is TRBD1 (5 bases). The germline V gene encodes CDR1 SGHTA and CDR2 FQGNSA. V lost 0 bases, J lost 2 bases, and 14 bases lay in between. The CDR3 has 16 amino acids. The DNA for the CDR3 is TGTGCCAGCAGCTTAGCTAGGACACCGCCTCCCTACGAGCAGTACTTC. Encoded protein: CASSLARTPPPYEQYF. Variable domain in full (rest from reference TRBV7-2 and TRBJ2-7): GAGVSQSPSNKVTEKGKDVELRCDPISGHTALYWYRQSLGQGLEFLIYFQGNSAPDKSGLPSDRFSAERTGGSVSTLTIQRTQQEDSAVYLCASSLARTPPPYEQYFGPGTRLTVT.

A few counts support this clonotype. J is TRBJ2-5 and V is TRBV3-1; D possibly corresponds to TRBD1 (6 bases). The CDR3 covers 14 residues. V was clipped by 4 bases and J by 3 bases, with 12 bases between them. CDR1 is LGHDT, CDR2 YNNKEL, per germline (reference sequence). DNA for the CDR3: TGTGCCAGCAGCCGCCCGGGACATAAAGAGACCCAGTACTTC. Translation: CASSRPGHKETQYF.

This clonotype was seen many times. The chain has TRBV11-2 and TRBJ2-7; a possible D gene is TRBD1 (8 bases). The CDR3 is 16 amino acids. Germline CDR1 SGHAT, CDR2 FQNNGV. With 5 bases removed from V and 9 bases from J, the gap between germline ends came to 26 bases. The CDR3 sequence: CASSTLTGGVLRLQYF. In DNA form, the CDR3 reads TGTGCCAGCAGCACACTAACAGGGGGGGTCCTACGATTGCAGTACTTC.

This chain links TRBV28 with TRBJ1-2; 10 positions agree with TRBD1. The CDR3 sequence is 14 residues long. Germline V gene data show CDR1 as MDHEN and CDR2 as SYDVKM. Trimming removed 6 bases from V and 8 bases from J; junction bases left unmatched: 9. CDR3 DNA sequence: TGTGCCAGCAGGCGGGGACAGGGGACCGGGGGCTACACCTTC. It is translated as CASRRGQGTGGYTF.

The genes are TRBV6-1 and TRBJ1-2; D call uncertain. Trimming shortened V by 5 bases and J by 0 bases, and 10 bases separated the two germline ends. CDR3 length: 14 amino acids. Germline lookup yields CDR1 MNHNS and CDR2 SASEGT. CDR3 in amino acids: CASSPQASNYGYTF. The DNA for the CDR3 is TGTGCCAGCAGTCCCCAGGCGTCTAACTATGGCTACACCTTC.

The CDR3 nucleotides read TGTGCCAGCAGTTTAGGGGTCCTAGCGGGTCTGCACGAGCAGTACTTC. As protein: CASSLGVLAGLHEQYF. The J gene is TRBJ2-7, the V gene TRBV12-3 or TRBV12-4; 8 positions match TRBD2. The CDR3 has 16 amino acids. The J segment lost 5 bases and the V segment lost 1 base, leaving 10 bases of the junction unmatched.

This chain joins TRBV20-1 and TRBJ2-1; no clear D gene. V was clipped by 1 base and J by 10 bases, with 5 bases between them. This CDR3 is 10 amino acids long. The V gene's germline CDR1 is DFQATT and CDR2 SNEGSKA (reference sequence). CDR3 DNA: TGCAGTGCTAGAGGGCGGGAGCAGTTCTTC. This sequence encodes CSARGREQFF.

Points on this clonotype: A much more abundant neighbour one base away suggests this may be a read error. The rearrangement links TRBV2 to TRBJ1-2, with D perhaps TRBD1 (5 bases). The ends were cut back, 4 bases at V and 7 bases at J, with 10 bases in the middle. Germline CDR1 is SNHLY and CDR2 is FYNNEI. The CDR3 sequence is 12 residues long. CDR3 region: CASSADTGGYTF. DNA for the CDR3: TGTGCCAGCAGTGCGGACACCGGTGGCTACACCTTC.

The chain employs TRBV28 and TRBJ2-7; D not resolved. The V and J ends lost 7 bases and 12 bases respectively, with 19 bases between them. This CDR3 region has 12 residues. Germline-derived CDR1 and CDR2 are MDHEN and SYDVKM. The CDR3 is CASTGPQHLRYF. The CDR3 DNA follows: TGTGCCAGCACCGGGCCGCAGCACCTAAGGTACTTC.

This clonotype has a handful of counts. V and J are TRBV7-2 and TRBJ1-2; the match to TRBD1 covers 10 bases. Unmatched junction bases numbered 7, after V lost 4 bases and J lost 5 bases. This CDR3 region has 15 residues. Germline CDR1 SGHTA, CDR2 FQGNSA. The CDR3 bases are TGTGCCAGCAGCTCCAGGACAGGGGGTGTATATGGCTACACCTTC. This gives the protein CASSSRTGGVYGYTF. Looking up the rest from reference TRBV7-2 and TRBJ1-2 gives the full variable domain: GAGVSQSPSNKVTEKGKDVELRCDPISGHTALYWYRQSLGQGLEFLIYFQGNSAPDKSGLPSDRFSAERTGGSVSTLTIQRTQQEDSAVYLCASSSRTGGVYGYTFGSGTRLTVV.

This clonotype was observed a handful of times. The rearrangement uses TRBV15 and TRBJ2-5; D not resolved. CDR3 length: 13 residues. Germline V gene sequence: CDR1 LNHNV, CDR2 YYDKDF (reference sequence). V lost 3 bases and J lost 2, with 7 bases in between. DNA of the CDR3: TGTGCCACCAGCAGCCGGTGGCAAGAGACCCAGTACTTC. Its translation: CATSSRWQETQYF.

The rearrangement uses TRBV20-1 and TRBJ2-1; 11 bases map to TRBD2. This CDR3 has 14 residues. Losses at the gene ends were 3 bases for V and 3 bases for J; bases not matched to a gene: 1. In germline, CDR1 is DFQATT, CDR2 SNEGSKA (reference sequence). The CDR3 here is CSARGLADYNEQFF. The CDR3 DNA reads TGCAGTGCTAGGGGACTAGCGGACTACAATGAGCAGTTCTTC.

The rearrangement uses TRBV7-9 and TRBJ2-3; D is uncertain. This CDR3 contains 14 residues. Deletions cut 5 bases from V and 3 bases from J, with 12 bases between. Germline V CDR1 and CDR2: SEHNR, FQNEAQ (reference sequence). The CDR3: CASSPHADTDTQYF. The CDR3 DNA follows: TGTGCCAGCAGCCCACACGCGGATACAGATACGCAGTATTTT.

This clonotype was seen only a few times. The chain uses TRBV5-1 and TRBJ2-7; D unresolved. The length of the CDR3 is 12 residues. V was pared by 7 bases and J by 5 bases, with 13 bases between. Germline assignment: CDR1 SGHRS and CDR2 YFSETQ. The CDR3: CASSAGANEQYF. The CDR3 nucleotides read TGCGCCAGCTCAGCAGGTGCTAACGAGCAGTACTTC.

This chain connects TRBV29-1 to TRBJ2-7; possible D gene TRBD2, 5 bases. This CDR3 spans 14 amino acids. From germline, CDR1 is SQVTM and CDR2 ANQGSEA. V gave up 6 bases and J gave up 2 bases, with 17 bases separating them. CDR3 nucleotides: TGCAGCGTCGGAGGCCGATACGGTACCTACGAGCAGTACTTC. Protein: CSVGGRYGTYEQYF.

This clonotype was observed a handful of times. A much larger clonotype is one base distant, so this may be a read error. The chain couples TRBV6-1 to TRBJ2-3, with 8 bases identical to TRBD2. The CDR3 totals 14 residues. Trimming cost V 4 bases and J 1 base; bases outside gene matches: 1. In germline, CDR1 is MNHNS, CDR2 SASEGT. In DNA, the CDR3 is TGTGCCAGCAGTGTGACTAGCGGCACAGATACGCAGTATTTT. Protein product: CASSVTSGTDTQYF.

The V and J genes are TRBV2 and TRBJ2-3; weak D call: TRBD2 (5 bases). CDR1 is SNHLY and CDR2 is FYNNEI in the germline V gene. Trimming took off 2 bases at V and 4 bases at J, with 7 bases between the two ends. This CDR3 is 13 amino acids long. The CDR3 DNA sequence: TGTGCCAGCAGTGAAAGCGGCGCAGATACGCAGTATTTT. Its protein product is CASSESGADTQYF.

This clonotype was seen a few times. The DNA for the CDR3 is TGCAGTGCTAGAAAGGGTTCTACTGAAGCTTTCTTT. This encodes CSARKGSTEAFF. The chain couples TRBV20-1 to TRBJ1-1; D not certain. V lost 2 bases to trimming and J lost 5 bases, with 9 bases between them. The CDR3 sequence is 12 residues long. CDR1 is DFQATT and CDR2 is SNEGSKA in the germline V gene (reference sequence).

This clonotype showed up just once. The chain has TRBV6-2 or TRBV6-3 and TRBJ2-3, with unresolved D. V dropped 2 bases and J dropped 10 bases, with 10 bases sitting between them. This CDR3 comprises 12 residues. Germline values: CDR1 MNHEY, CDR2 SVGEGT. The CDR3 DNA reads as TGTGCCAGCAGTTACGGCCTAGTCTCGCAGTATTTT. Translating gives CASSYGLVSQYF.

This chain links TRBV10-3 with TRBJ2-3, with D possibly being TRBD2 (5 bases). V was shortened by 5 bases and J by 1 base, with 10 bases between the two germline ends. CDR1 is ENHRY and CDR2 is SYGVKD in the germline V gene. The CDR3 sequence is 14 residues long. CDR3 DNA sequence: TGTGCCATCAGTAGTGGACTGGGCACAGATACGCAGTATTTT. Translating gives CAISSGLGTDTQYF.